The 10 T cell receptor beta chains below all came from one sample that was sequenced in a study of blood T cell repertoires in COVID-19. Using immunoSEQ multiplex PCR, the repertoire was profiled, and TCRdb retains in-frame clones only, with some absent. The sample has over 150,000 clones, under 85% seen once. The sample taken for sequencing was peripheral blood. These receptors were taken from a woman older than 75 with acute or convalescent COVID-19.

The table lists this clone with a count of one. The CDR3 loop reads CASSLREAAAEAFF. The CDR3 DNA follows: TGTGCCAGCAGTTTAAGGGAGGCGGCCGCTGAAGCTTTCTTT. The genes are TRBV6-5 and TRBJ1-1; D is uncertain. There are 14 residues in the CDR3. V was shortened by 4 bases and J by 6 bases, with 15 bases between the two germline ends. The germline V gene encodes CDR1 MNHEY and CDR2 SVGAGI.

The V call is TRBV5-1, the J call TRBJ1-2; 7 bases match TRBD1. The CDR3 runs 15 residues. Germline V gene sequence: CDR1 SGHRS, CDR2 YFSETQ. The J segment lost 6 bases and the V segment lost 7 bases, leaving 15 bases of the junction unmatched. For the CDR3, the DNA is TGCGCCAGCTCCGAGAACAGGGGAGCTCTAGATGGCTACACCTTC. Its translation: CASSENRGALDGYTF. Drawing the rest from reference TRBV5-1 and TRBJ1-2, the complete variable domain is KAGVTQTPRYLIKTRGQQVTLSCSPISGHRSVSWYQQTPGQGLQFLFEYFSETQRNKGNFPGRFSGRQFSNSRSEMNVSTLELGDSALYLCASSENRGALDGYTFGSGTRLTVV.

The chain couples TRBV11-1 to TRBJ1-1; D ambiguous. The CDR3 is 15 residues long. Trimming shortened V by 3 bases and J by 6 bases, and 17 bases separated the two germline ends. Germline CDR1 reads SGHAT; CDR2 reads FQDESV (reference sequence). Written as DNA, the CDR3 is TGTGCCAGCAGCTTGCTTCGTGTACGGGGATCTGAAGCTTTCTTT. Protein: CASSLLRVRGSEAFF.

V gene TRBV19 combines with J gene TRBJ1-2; D is possibly TRBD1 (5 bases). CDR1 is LNHDA, CDR2 SQIVND, per germline (reference sequence). The V and J ends lost 6 bases and 2 bases respectively, with 13 bases between them. The CDR3 loop spans 14 amino acids. CDR3 region: CASRDSGGNYGYTF. CDR3 bases: TGTGCCAGTAGGGACTCGGGGGGGAACTATGGCTACACCTTC.

The chain recombines TRBV27 with TRBJ1-2, with 9 positions matching TRBD1. The germline gives CDR1 MNHEY, CDR2 SMNVEV (reference sequence). This CDR3 region has 14 residues. Trimming at V came to 6 bases and at J to 4 bases, leaving 6 bases not matched to a gene. The CDR3 here is CASSRTGAVYGYTF. CDR3 nucleotide sequence: TGTGCCAGCAGCCGGACAGGGGCAGTCTATGGCTACACCTTC.

The gene calls are TRBV19 and TRBJ2-3; 8 bases are shared with TRBD1. The CDR3 is made up of 13 amino acids. In germline, CDR1 is LNHDA, CDR2 SQIVND (reference sequence). Trimming took 7 bases from V and 6 from J; bases not matched to a gene: 6. In DNA form, the CDR3 reads TGTGCCAGTAAAAGTCAGGGGGCGGATACGCAGTATTTT. Its translation: CASKSQGADTQYF. The full variable domain, completed using reference TRBV19 and TRBJ2-3, is DGGITQSPKYLFRKEGQNVTLSCEQNLNHDAMYWYRQDPGQGLRLIYYSQIVNDFQKGDIAEGYSVSREKKESFPLTVTSAQKNPTAFYLCASKSQGADTQYFGPGTRLTVL.

This clone has just one count. The rearrangement links TRBV6-4 to TRBJ1-2; 12 bases are shared with TRBD1. With V trimmed by 9 bases and J by 7 bases, 6 bases remained unmatched. CDR3 length: 13 amino acids. Germline CDR1 reads MRHNA; CDR2 reads SNTAGT. The chain's CDR3 is CASAPGQGAGYTF. In DNA, the CDR3 is TGTGCCAGTGCTCCGGGACAGGGGGCTGGCTACACCTTC.

This sequence joins TRBV6-1 and TRBJ2-1, with a tentative D call TRBD2 (5 bases). Trimming took 8 bases from V and 7 from J, leaving 15 bases between them. CDR3 size: 13 residues. Germline CDR1 is MNHNS and CDR2 is SASEGT. CDR3 coding DNA: TGTGCCAGCCTTACTAGTTTCGCGAATGAGCAGTTCTTC. Translation gives CASLTSFANEQFF.

The rearrangement links TRBV23-1 to TRBJ2-5; TRBD1 matches at 11 bases. TRBV23-1 is marked as an open reading frame, function uncertain. The J segment lost 4 bases and the V segment lost 7 bases, leaving 5 bases of the junction unmatched. The CDR3 covers 14 residues. This CDR3 reads CASMDRGRLETQYF. CDR3 nucleotide sequence: TGCGCCAGCATGGACAGGGGGCGGTTAGAGACCCAGTACTTC.

The chain employs TRBV2 and TRBJ2-3; 8 bases agree with TRBD2. Germline V CDR1 and CDR2: SNHLY, FYNNEI. Unmatched junction bases numbered 7, after V lost 3 bases and J lost 5 bases. The CDR3 length is 15 residues. This CDR3 is CASSDGGASLDTQYF. The CDR3 nucleotides read TGTGCCAGCAGTGACGGGGGGGCGTCATTAGATACGCAGTATTTT.